The 21 T cell receptor beta chains listed next were all sequenced from one sample in a study of T cells in Graves' hyperthyroidism and ophthalmopathy. RNA transcripts were the template for amplifying TCR beta CDR3 regions. First-round RT-PCR with HTBI primers amplified the TCR CDR3 region. TCRdb re-called the multiplex PCR reads through MiXCR, storing one row per CDR3 protein. The sample shows about 420,000 distinct CDR3 sequences, approximately 14% of them seen only once. The specimen sequenced was blood. The receptors stem from a woman younger than 35 with Graves' hyperthyroidism.

This clonotype has just a few counts. A single base separates this from a much larger clone, so it may be a read error. The CDR3: CASSRTGRYLPLHF. Here the CDR3 DNA reads TGTGCCAGCAGCAGGACAGGGAGGTATTTACCCCTCCACTTT. The genes are TRBV12-3 or TRBV12-4 and TRBJ1-6; TRBD1 matches at 8 bases. Trimming cost V 6 bases and J 12 bases; bases outside gene matches: 10. The CDR3 consists of 14 residues.

This clonotype came up many times. The chain recombines TRBV7-9 with TRBJ2-1; 14 bases line up with TRBD2. Germline V gives CDR1 SEHNR, CDR2 FQNEAQ (reference sequence). The CDR3 covers 20 residues. Losses at the gene ends were 2 bases for V and 7 bases for J; bases not matched to a gene: 16. The CDR3 loop reads CASSLRAGTSGSRALNEQFF. DNA for the CDR3: TGTGCCAGCAGCTTAAGAGCCGGGACTAGCGGGAGCAGGGCCCTGAATGAGCAGTTCTTC.

There are many counts of this clonotype. The chain is built from TRBV13 and TRBJ2-3; 9 bases align to TRBD2. Per germline, CDR1 PRHDT and CDR2 FYEKMQ (reference sequence). The CDR3 consists of 19 residues. Germline trimming cut 2 bases from V and 2 bases from J; bases unmatched to any gene: 14. CDR3 bases: TGTGCCAGCAGCTTAAGTACGGCTAGCGGGAACTTACTCACAGATACGCAGTATTTT. Its translation: CASSLSTASGNLLTDTQYF.

V gene TRBV6-1 combines with J gene TRBJ2-5; tentatively, D is TRBD2 (6 bases). Trimming left V 6 bases short and J 5 bases short, with 16 bases between. The CDR3 is 14 amino acids. The germline V gene encodes CDR1 MNHNS and CDR2 SASEGT. CDR3 amino acids: CASSRDPGVETQYF. The CDR3 DNA sequence: TGTGCCAGCAGCCGGGATCCGGGGGTGGAGACCCAGTACTTC.

This clonotype was counted at least ten times. This may be a read error, as it is one base from a much larger clone. This chain links TRBV27 with TRBJ2-2; D gene uncertain. Germline V gene data show CDR1 as MNHEY and CDR2 as SMNVEV (reference sequence). V shed 6 bases and J shed 0 bases, with 2 bases lying between them. The CDR3 is 12 residues long. CDR3 nucleotide sequence: TGTGCCAGCAGCGCGAACACCGGGGAGCTGTTTTTT. It specifies CASSANTGELFF.

This clonotype was detected only a few times. This chain joins TRBV20-1 and TRBJ2-5; 8 bases are shared with TRBD1. The CDR3 sequence is 13 residues long. The V gene's germline CDR1 is DFQATT and CDR2 SNEGSKA (reference sequence). The V gene end was trimmed by 6 bases and the J gene end by 1 base; junction bases not matched to a gene: 4. The chain's CDR3 is CSAVQGVQETQYF. CDR3 nucleotides: TGCAGTGCGGTACAGGGGGTCCAAGAGACCCAGTACTTC.

This chain connects TRBV19 to TRBJ1-5; D gene ambiguous. The germline V gene encodes CDR1 LNHDA and CDR2 SQIVND (reference sequence). The CDR3 totals 15 residues. The V gene lost 4 bases and the J gene lost 6 bases, with 16 bases spanning the gap. CDR3 sequence: CASSNPGEETQPQHF. CDR3 DNA: TGTGCCAGTAGTAATCCCGGGGAGGAGACTCAGCCCCAGCATTTT.

This clonotype was counted only a few times. J is TRBJ1-1 and V is TRBV11-1; D unclear. This CDR3 comprises 13 residues. Looked up from germline, CDR1 is SGHAT and CDR2 is FQDESV (reference sequence). V was clipped by 5 bases and J by 1 base, with 8 bases between them. The CDR3 loop is CASSATKNTEAFF. Here the CDR3 DNA reads TGTGCCAGCAGCGCGACAAAGAACACTGAAGCTTTCTTT. Supplemented by reference TRBV11-1 and TRBJ1-1, the full variable domain reads EAEVAQSPRYKITEKSQAVAFWCDPISGHATLYWYRQILGQGPELLVQFQDESVVDDSQLPKDRFSAERLKGVDSTLKIQPAELGDSAMYLCASSATKNTEAFFGQGTRLTVV.

This clonotype was seen at least ten times. V and J are TRBV5-1 and TRBJ2-5; no firm D call. V gave up 6 bases and J gave up 2 bases, with 14 bases separating them. Germline CDR1 and CDR2: SGHRS and YFSETQ. The CDR3 totals 14 residues. The CDR3 loop reads CASILTVGQETQYF. CDR3 sequence (DNA): TGCGCCAGCATATTGACGGTTGGACAAGAGACCCAGTACTTC.

This clonotype was seen many times. The rearrangement joins TRBV20-1 to TRBJ2-1; D may be TRBD2 (6 bases). The length of the CDR3 is 15 residues. Germline V CDR1 and CDR2: DFQATT, SNEGSKA (reference sequence). V was pared by 3 bases and J by 7 bases, with 19 bases between. The CDR3 sequence is CSASFGRLGRNEQFF. CDR3 bases: TGCAGTGCTAGTTTTGGTAGGCTAGGGAGGAATGAGCAGTTCTTC.

This clonotype appeared a few times. The rearrangement uses TRBV3-1 and TRBJ2-5; D tentatively reads TRBD1 or TRBD2 (6 bases each). This CDR3 is 18 amino acids long. V shed 4 bases and J shed 5 bases, with 26 bases lying between them. CDR1 is LGHDT, CDR2 YNNKEL, per germline (reference sequence). The CDR3 region has the DNA TGTGCCAGCAGCCTCATGGGGCGGGGAGCCAGAAGGGGGGAGACCCAGTACTTC. Amino acid sequence: CASSLMGRGARRGETQYF.

This clonotype was counted many times. J is TRBJ2-7 and V is TRBV2; possible D gene TRBD2, 5 bases. The length of the CDR3 is 15 residues. The ends were cut back, 6 bases at V and 3 bases at J, with 18 bases in the middle. Looked up from germline, CDR1 is SNHLY and CDR2 is FYNNEI. CDR3: CASRTAGSLGYEQYF. In nucleotides, the CDR3 is TGTGCCAGCAGGACTGCTGGGAGCCTGGGCTACGAGCAGTACTTC.

This clonotype was detected ten times or more. CDR3 in DNA: TGTGCCAGCAGTTTAGAGGGACAGACGAACACCGGGGAGCTGTTTTTT. This encodes CASSLEGQTNTGELFF. The chain recombines TRBV12-3 or TRBV12-4 with TRBJ2-2, with TRBD1 matching over 7 bases. CDR3 length: 16 amino acids. The V gene end was trimmed by 1 base and the J gene end by 0 bases; junction bases not matched to a gene: 2.

The table lists this clonotype with many counts. The chain employs TRBV2 and TRBJ2-3; the match to TRBD2 covers 8 bases. V shed 3 bases, J shed 1 base, and the junction held 6 bases outside the gene matches. Germline V CDR1 and CDR2: SNHLY, FYNNEI. The CDR3 runs to 16 residues. The CDR3 loop is CASSESGRGGTDTQYF. CDR3 DNA sequence: TGTGCCAGCAGTGAGAGTGGGCGGGGGGGCACAGATACGCAGTATTTT.

This chain links TRBV6-1 with TRBJ2-2; D tentatively fits TRBD1 or TRBD2 (5 bases each). The V end was cut by 6 bases, the J end by 4 bases, with 15 bases between. Germline loops: CDR1 MNHNS, CDR2 SASEGT. This CDR3 has 15 residues. CDR3 region: CASRESGTFTGELFF. CDR3 DNA: TGTGCCAGCAGGGAGTCCGGGACCTTCACCGGGGAGCTGTTTTTT.

This clonotype was recorded many times. This chain links TRBV7-3 with TRBJ2-5; D may be TRBD1 or TRBD2 (5 bases each). V was clipped by 5 bases and J by 4 bases, with 14 bases between them. Germline-derived CDR1 and CDR2 are SGHTA and FQGTGA. The CDR3 consists of 14 residues. The CDR3 sequence: CASSRGGPRETQYF. The DNA for the CDR3 is TGTGCCAGCAGCCGGGGCGGGCCCAGAGAGACCCAGTACTTC.

The chain recombines TRBV7-6 with TRBJ1-5, with a tentative D call TRBD1 (5 bases). Germline V gives CDR1 SGHVS, CDR2 FNYEAQ. This CDR3 comprises 15 residues. The V end was cut by 3 bases, the J end by 3 bases, with 12 bases between. CDR3 loop: CASSLLSGSNQPQHF. In nucleotides, the CDR3 is TGTGCCAGCAGCTTGCTGTCAGGGTCCAATCAGCCCCAGCATTTT. Full variable domain (rest looked up from reference TRBV7-6 and TRBJ1-5): GAGVSQSPRYKVTKRGQDVALRCDPISGHVSLYWYRQALGQGPEFLTYFNYEAQQDKSGLPNDRFSAERPEGSISTLTIQRTEQRDSAMYRCASSLLSGSNQPQHFGDGTRLSIL.

This clonotype has a count of ten or more. The chain employs TRBV6-1 and TRBJ2-7, with TRBD2 as a possible D gene (5 bases). In germline, CDR1 is MNHNS, CDR2 SASEGT. The CDR3 is 16 residues long. V lost 7 bases, J lost 5 bases, and 24 bases lay in between. The CDR3 is CASIQGGRLAPHEQYF. For the CDR3, the DNA is TGTGCCAGCATCCAAGGAGGACGTTTAGCCCCCCACGAGCAGTACTTC.

This chain links TRBV6-1 with TRBJ1-6; D is ambiguous. V was shortened by 6 bases and J by 0 bases, with 6 bases between the two germline ends. Germline CDR1 MNHNS, CDR2 SASEGT. The CDR3 runs to 14 residues. The CDR3 DNA is TGTGCCAGCAGCCTCGTCTCCTATAATTCACCCCTCCACTTT. This translates into CASSLVSYNSPLHF.

The chain recombines TRBV11-3 with TRBJ1-4, with TRBD1 identical over 7 bases. Germline trimming cut 5 bases from V and 8 bases from J; bases unmatched to any gene: 5. The CDR3 loop spans 13 amino acids. Germline V lookup: CDR1 SGHNT, CDR2 YENEEA. Here the CDR3 reads CASSPTGLEKLFF. The DNA of the CDR3 is TGTGCCAGCAGCCCGACAGGGTTGGAAAAACTGTTTTTT.

This clonotype was detected ten times or more. The V call is TRBV6-5, the J call TRBJ2-1, with 9 positions matching TRBD2. Germline V lookup: CDR1 MNHEY, CDR2 SVGAGI. V trimming: 5 bases; J trimming: 9 bases; junction bases outside the gene matches: 11. The CDR3 spans 15 residues. The CDR3 protein is CASSPLAGGRGEQFF. As DNA, the CDR3 is TGTGCCAGCAGTCCCCTCGCGGGGGGGCGGGGTGAGCAGTTCTTC.